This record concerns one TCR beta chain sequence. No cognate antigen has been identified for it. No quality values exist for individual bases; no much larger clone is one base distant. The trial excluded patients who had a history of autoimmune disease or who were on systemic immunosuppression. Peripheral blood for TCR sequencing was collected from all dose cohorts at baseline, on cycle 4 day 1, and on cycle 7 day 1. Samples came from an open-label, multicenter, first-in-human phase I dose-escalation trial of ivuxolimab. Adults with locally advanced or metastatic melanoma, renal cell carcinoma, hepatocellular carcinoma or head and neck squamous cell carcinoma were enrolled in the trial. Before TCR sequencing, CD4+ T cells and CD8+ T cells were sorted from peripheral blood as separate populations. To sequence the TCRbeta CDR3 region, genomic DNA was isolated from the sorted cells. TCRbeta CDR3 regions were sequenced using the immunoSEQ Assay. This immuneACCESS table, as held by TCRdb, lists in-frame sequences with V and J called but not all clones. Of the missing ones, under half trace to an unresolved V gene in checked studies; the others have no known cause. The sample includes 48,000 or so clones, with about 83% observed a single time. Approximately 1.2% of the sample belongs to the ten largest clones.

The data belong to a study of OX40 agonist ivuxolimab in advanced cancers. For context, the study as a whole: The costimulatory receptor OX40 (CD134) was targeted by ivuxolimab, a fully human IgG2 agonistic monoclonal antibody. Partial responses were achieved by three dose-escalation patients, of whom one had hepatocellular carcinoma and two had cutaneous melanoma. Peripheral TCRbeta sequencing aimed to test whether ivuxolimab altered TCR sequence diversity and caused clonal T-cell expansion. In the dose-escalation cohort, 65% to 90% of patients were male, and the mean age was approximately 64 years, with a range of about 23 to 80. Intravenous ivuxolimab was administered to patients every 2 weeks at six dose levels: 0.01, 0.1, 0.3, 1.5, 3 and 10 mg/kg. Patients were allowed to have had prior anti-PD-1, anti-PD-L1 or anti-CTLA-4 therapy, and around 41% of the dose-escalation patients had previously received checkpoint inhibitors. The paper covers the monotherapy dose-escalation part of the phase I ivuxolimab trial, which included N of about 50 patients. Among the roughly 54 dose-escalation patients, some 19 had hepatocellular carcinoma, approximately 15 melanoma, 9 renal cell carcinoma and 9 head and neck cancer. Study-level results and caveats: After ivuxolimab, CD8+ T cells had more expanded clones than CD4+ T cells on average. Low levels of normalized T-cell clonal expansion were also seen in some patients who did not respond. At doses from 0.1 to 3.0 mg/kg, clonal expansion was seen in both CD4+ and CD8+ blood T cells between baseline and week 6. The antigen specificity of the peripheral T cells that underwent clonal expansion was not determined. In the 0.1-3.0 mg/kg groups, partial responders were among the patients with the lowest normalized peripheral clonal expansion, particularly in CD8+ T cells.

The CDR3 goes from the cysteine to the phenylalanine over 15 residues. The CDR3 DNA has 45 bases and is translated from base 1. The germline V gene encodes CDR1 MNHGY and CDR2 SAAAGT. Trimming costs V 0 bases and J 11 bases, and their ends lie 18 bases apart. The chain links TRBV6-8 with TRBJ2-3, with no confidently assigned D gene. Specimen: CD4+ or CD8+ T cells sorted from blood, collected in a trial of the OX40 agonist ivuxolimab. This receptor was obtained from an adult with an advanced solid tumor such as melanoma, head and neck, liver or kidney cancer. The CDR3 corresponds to CASSYSIYSGLGQYF. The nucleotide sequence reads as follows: TGTGCCAGCAGTTACTCGATTTATTCGGGCCTTGGGCAGTATTTT.